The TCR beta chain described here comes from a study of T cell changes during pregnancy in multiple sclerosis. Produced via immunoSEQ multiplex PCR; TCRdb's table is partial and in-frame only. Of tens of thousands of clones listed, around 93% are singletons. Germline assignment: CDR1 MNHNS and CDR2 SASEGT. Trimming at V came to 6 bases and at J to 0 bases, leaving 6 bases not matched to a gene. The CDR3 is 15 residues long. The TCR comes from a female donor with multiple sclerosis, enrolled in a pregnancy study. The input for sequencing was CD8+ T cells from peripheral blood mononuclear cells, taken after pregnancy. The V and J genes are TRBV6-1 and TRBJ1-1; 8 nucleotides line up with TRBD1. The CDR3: CASRDRVTMNTEAFF. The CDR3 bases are TGTGCCAGCAGGGACAGGGTTACGATGAACACTGAAGCTTTCTTT.